This entry lists 12 T cell receptor beta chains sequenced from one sample in a study of cytomegalovirus exposure and HLA in healthy donors. The PCR contained 60 Vbeta and 13 Jbeta primers. Measured with immunoSEQ multiplex PCR; TCRdb has only the in-frame clones, and not every one. The table shows approximately 100,000 clones, with 76% occurring only once. What was sequenced was PBMCs. All receptors come from a middle-aged woman in good health and CMV-seropositive.

This chain connects TRBV2 to TRBJ2-2; 7 bases align to TRBD1. Germline CDR1 and CDR2: SNHLY and FYNNEI. V lost 5 bases and J lost 7; bases outside the gene matches: 10. This CDR3 is built from 15 residues. The CDR3: CASSLWGTENGELFF. In DNA, the CDR3 is TGTGCCAGCAGTCTATGGGGGACAGAGAACGGGGAGCTGTTTTTT.

V is TRBV7-2 and J is TRBJ1-2; TRBD1 aligns across 9 bases. Germline assignment: CDR1 SGHTA and CDR2 FQGNSA. With 3 bases clipped from V and 7 bases from J, the junction kept 12 bases outside the gene matches. The CDR3 extends over 16 amino acids. The CDR3: CASSLNLGQGRVGYTF. As DNA, the CDR3 is TGTGCCAGCAGCTTGAACCTGGGACAGGGTAGGGTTGGCTACACCTTC.

The CDR3 loop is CASSLGQRGLQETQYF. As DNA, the CDR3 is TGTGCCAGCAGCTTAGGACAGCGGGGGCTCCAAGAGACCCAGTACTTC. This chain links TRBV7-6 with TRBJ2-5; 8 nucleotides line up with TRBD2. V shed 1 base, J shed 1 base, and the junction held 5 bases outside the gene matches. In germline, CDR1 is SGHVS, CDR2 FNYEAQ. This CDR3 contains 16 residues.

This rearrangement joins TRBV19 to TRBJ2-7; 7 nucleotides agree with TRBD1. V dropped 5 bases and J dropped 2; count of bases not matched to a gene: 6. The CDR3 totals 14 residues. Germline V gives CDR1 LNHDA, CDR2 SQIVND (reference sequence). The CDR3 sequence: CASSPWDSPYEQYF. Written as DNA, the CDR3 is TGTGCCAGTAGTCCCTGGGACAGTCCCTACGAGCAGTACTTC.

The chain is built from TRBV4-1 and TRBJ2-5; D is perhaps TRBD2 (6 bases). V lost 0 bases and J lost 3, with 8 bases in between. The germline gives CDR1 MGHRA, CDR2 YSYEKL. The length of the CDR3 is 14 residues. The CDR3 loop is CASSQDGGKETQYF. CDR3 coding DNA: TGCGCCAGCAGCCAAGACGGGGGAAAAGAGACCCAGTACTTC.

The chain combines TRBV25-1 with TRBJ1-4; tentative D call: TRBD1 (5 bases). The V gene lost 5 bases and the J gene lost 2 bases, with 6 bases spanning the gap. The CDR3 extends over 13 amino acids. Germline V CDR1 and CDR2: MGHDK, SYGVNS. The DNA for the CDR3 is TGTGCCAGCAGTAGGGGCACTAATGAAAAACTGTTTTTT. Translated, it gives CASSRGTNEKLFF.

The V and J genes are TRBV4-1 and TRBJ1-6; TRBD1 aligns across 9 bases. Trimming at V came to 3 bases and at J to 7 bases, leaving 4 bases not matched to a gene. In germline, CDR1 is MGHRA, CDR2 YSYEKL. This CDR3 comprises 15 residues. The CDR3 here is CASSHRTGDNSPLHF. CDR3 DNA: TGCGCCAGCAGCCACCGGACAGGGGACAATTCACCCCTCCACTTT.

The chain links TRBV5-6 to TRBJ1-2; D perhaps matches TRBD1 (6 bases). This CDR3 has 14 amino acids. The germline V and J ends were trimmed by 0 bases and 5 bases, with 11 bases remaining between them. Germline CDR1 SGHDT, CDR2 YYEEEE. The chain's CDR3 is CASSLAGQLYGYTF. The CDR3 DNA follows: TGTGCCAGCAGCTTGGCCGGACAGTTATATGGCTACACCTTC.

The rearrangement joins TRBV9 to TRBJ2-4, with 10 nucleotides matching TRBD1. The V segment lost 3 bases and the J segment 6 bases; nucleotides outside the gene matches: 9. This CDR3 is built from 16 residues. Germline assignment: CDR1 SGDLS and CDR2 YYNGEE. CDR3 region: CASSAGFRDRGNIQYF. The DNA of the CDR3 is TGTGCCAGCAGCGCGGGTTTCCGGGACAGGGGAAACATTCAGTACTTC. Based on the CDR3 plus reference TRBV9 and TRBJ2-4, the full variable domain is DSGVTQTPKHLITATGQRVTLRCSPRSGDLSVYWYQQSLDQGLQFLIQYYNGEERAKGNILERFSAQQFPDLHSELNLSSLELGDSALYFCASSAGFRDRGNIQYFGAGTRLSVL.

This clone was seen a single time. The CDR3 here is CASSPDRVYTF. In DNA, the CDR3 is TGTGCCAGCAGCCCCGACAGGGTCTACACCTTC. This chain connects TRBV7-9 to TRBJ1-2; 7 positions agree with TRBD1. The CDR3 is 11 residues long. The germline V gene encodes CDR1 SEHNR and CDR2 FQNEAQ (reference sequence). V gave up 5 bases and J gave up 10 bases; unmatched junction bases: 4.

The chain uses TRBV19 and TRBJ2-7; 8 bases agree with TRBD1. V shed 5 bases and J 6 bases; nucleotides not matched to a gene: 6. The CDR3 is 13 residues long. Germline lookup yields CDR1 LNHDA and CDR2 SQIVND (reference sequence). For the CDR3, the DNA is TGTGCCAGTAGTCCGACAGGGGCACTCGAGCAGTACTTC. As protein: CASSPTGALEQYF.

The chain joins TRBV12-5 to TRBJ1-1, with 9 nucleotides matching TRBD1. CDR3 length: 14 residues. Germline V lookup: CDR1 LGHNT, CDR2 FRNRAP. The V and J ends lost 7 bases and 5 bases, in that order; junction bases with no gene match: 8. The CDR3 nucleotides are TGTGCTAGTGTTCAACAGGGGGCGAGAACTGAAGCTTTCTTT. Amino acids: CASVQQGARTEAFF.